The clone carrying this TCR beta chain was detected many times. Antigen specificity is unknown. These data originate in a study of early T cells in non-severe SARS-CoV-2 infection. Looking at the study overall: Alpha and beta chains were unpaired, from unsorted whole-blood bulk RNA. Study conclusions and caveats: Private and CD4 specificities were missed by VDJdb matching, skewed to anti-spike CD8.

Individually, cDNA molecules had unique molecular identifiers attached to them. TCRdb redid the calling of the 5' RACE reads with MiXCR, one entry per CDR3 protein. The table records tens of thousands of distinct CDR3 sequences, 11% of them present only once. The origin of this receptor is an adult who was a healthcare worker with PCR-confirmed SARS-CoV-2 infection or an uninfected control (not recorded which). Sequencing used whole blood.

The CDR3: CASSLGGNYGYTF. CDR3 coding DNA: TGTGCCAGCAGTTTGGGAGGGAACTATGGCTACACCTTC. This chain connects TRBV27 to TRBJ1-2; D call uncertain. With 3 bases removed from V and 2 bases from J, the gap between germline ends came to 7 bases. The CDR3 runs to 13 residues. The germline CDR1 and CDR2 sequences are MNHEY and SMNVEV (reference sequence).